A selection of T cell receptor beta chains follows, all from one sample in a study of cytomegalovirus exposure and HLA in healthy donors. Measured with immunoSEQ multiplex PCR; TCRdb has only the in-frame clones, and not every one. The sample records 180,000 or so clones, approximately 85% being singletons. The source material was PBMCs. The receptors stem from a man aged 18 to 30 in good health and CMV-seropositive. CDR3s include the opening cysteine and the closing phenylalanine or tryptophan. A D gene is named only where the DNA matches it firmly. For some rows the clone size is stated as once, few or many, or as a class when expanded; others skip it.

TGCGCCAGCAGCCAAGAGGGGGGAGCCTACGAGCAGTACTTC | CASSQEGGAYEQYF | TRBV4-1 | . | TRBJ2-7 | .
TGTGCTAGTGGTTTGGTATCGCAGGGACAAGAGACCCAGTACTTC | CASGLVSQGQETQYF | TRBV12-5 | . | TRBJ2-5 | .
TGTGCCAGCAGTTACCGAGATCAGCCCCAGCATTTT | CASSYRDQPQHF | TRBV6-6 | . | TRBJ1-5 | few
TGCGCCAGCAGCTTGGCCTACAGGGGCGCGAACACTGAAGCTTTCTTT | CASSLAYRGANTEAFF | TRBV5-1 | TRBD1 | TRBJ1-1 | .
TGTGCCAGCAGCTTACAGGGGATAGACACCGGGGAGCTGTTTTTT | CASSLQGIDTGELFF | TRBV5-4 | TRBD1 | TRBJ2-2 | .
TGTGCCAGCAGCTTGTTTCCGGGGGGACCGAACACTGAAGCTTTCTTT | CASSLFPGGPNTEAFF | TRBV5-4 | . | TRBJ1-1 | .
TGTGCCAGCAGCCCACCGGGACAGGTTGGGGAGACCCAGTACTTC | CASSPPGQVGETQYF | TRBV7-9 | TRBD1 | TRBJ2-5 | .
TGCGCCAGCAGCCCAGAAGTGGGGGCGACTGAAGCTTTCTTT | CASSPEVGATEAFF | TRBV4-1 | . | TRBJ1-1 | few
TGTGCCAGCAGCTTAAACGGGGGGGGAATTAATGAGCAGTTCTTC | CASSLNGGGINEQFF | TRBV7-2 | TRBD2 | TRBJ2-1 | .
TGTGCCAGCAGCTCGGGACAGGGAAGAGGGGGAAGGGAGACCCAGTACTTC | CASSSGQGRGGRETQYF | TRBV5-4 | TRBD1 | TRBJ2-5 | .
TGTGCCAGCAGCCAAGAGTTTCGAGATACGCAGTATTTT | CASSQEFRDTQYF | TRBV14 | . | TRBJ2-3 | .
TGCGCCAGCAGCTTGCAGGGGGCCTTTGGAGACTATGGCTACACCTTC | CASSLQGAFGDYGYTF | TRBV5-1 | TRBD1 | TRBJ1-2 | .
TGTGCCAGCAGCTCTTACAGGGGATCCTACGAGCAGTACTTC | CASSSYRGSYEQYF | TRBV7-6 | TRBD1 | TRBJ2-7 | .
TGTGCCAGCAGCTCGGGACAGGGGAGAGAGACCCAGTACTTC | CASSSGQGRETQYF | TRBV5-4 | TRBD1 | TRBJ2-5 | .
TGTGCCAGCTCACCGAAACTTATTGCAACTAATGAAAAACTGTTTTTT | CASSPKLIATNEKLFF | TRBV18 | . | TRBJ1-4 | few
TGTGCCAGCAGTGAAAGCCCAAGCTCCTACAATGAGCAGTTCTTC | CASSESPSSYNEQFF | TRBV6-1 | . | TRBJ2-1 | .
TGTGCCAGCAGCTTAGTAACAGGGCCAAGCAATCAGCCCCAGCATTTT | CASSLVTGPSNQPQHF | TRBV7-9 | . | TRBJ1-5 | .
TGCGCCAGCACCCGGGACAGTGGGAGCAAATCACCCCTCCACTTT | CASTRDSGSKSPLHF | TRBV5-1 | TRBD1 | TRBJ1-6 | .
TGTGCCAGCAGTAAGGGGGGGGACAGGGGGAATGAGCAGTTCTTC | CASSKGGDRGNEQFF | TRBV6-6 | TRBD1 | TRBJ2-1 | .
TGTGCCAGCAGCTCCCGGGGGGCAGCAACCTACGAGCAGTACTTC | CASSSRGAATYEQYF | TRBV27 | . | TRBJ2-7 | .
TGTGCCAGCTCACCCGGGAGTAGAAGTGAAAAACTGTTTTTT | CASSPGSRSEKLFF | TRBV18 | . | TRBJ1-4 | once
TGCGCCAGCAGCGCCGGGACAGGGAAAAACGAGCAGTACTTC | CASSAGTGKNEQYF | TRBV5-1 | TRBD1 | TRBJ2-7 | .
TGCGCCAGCAGGGTGCGGGGGGCTCTCACTAGCACAGATACGCAGTATTTT | CASRVRGALTSTDTQYF | TRBV5-1 | TRBD2 | TRBJ2-3 | .
TGTGCCATCAGTGAGTACGGGACAGTGGAGGCAGATGGCTACACCTTC | CAISEYGTVEADGYTF | TRBV10-3 | TRBD1 | TRBJ1-2 | .
TGTGCCAGCAGTGAGACGGGCGGGGGGGCCGGAGATACGCAGTATTTT | CASSETGGGAGDTQYF | TRBV6-1 | TRBD2 | TRBJ2-3 | .
TGTGCCACCGGATGGGAGTCCTACAATGAGCAGTTCTTC | CATGWESYNEQFF | TRBV6-6 | . | TRBJ2-1 | .
TGTGCCAGCACTAAAACAGGGGCGGGTCAGCCCCAGCATTTT | CASTKTGAGQPQHF | TRBV6-1 | TRBD1 | TRBJ1-5 | .
TGTGCCAGCAGCTTGAGACTTGCGGGCTGGCATCAGCCCCAGCATTTT | CASSLRLAGWHQPQHF | TRBV5-6 | . | TRBJ1-5 | .
TGTGCCAGCAGTTACACAGTCACAGGGCTCACTGAAGCTTTCTTT | CASSYTVTGLTEAFF | TRBV6-5 | . | TRBJ1-1 | .